This note documents a single TCR beta chain sequence. TCRdb's table, derived via immunoSEQ multiplex PCR, lists solely in-frame clones and lacks some. The table shows some 140,000 clones, with less than 80% occurring only once. There are 14 residues in the CDR3. In germline, CDR1 is MNHEY, CDR2 SVGAGI. With 6 bases clipped from V and 6 bases from J, the junction kept 5 bases outside the gene matches. The sample comes from a study of blood T cell repertoires in COVID-19. Sequenced sample: peripheral blood. V usage is TRBV6-5 and J usage is TRBJ2-2, with TRBD2 matching over 9 bases. The clonotype was recovered from a man in his sixties with acute or convalescent COVID-19. The CDR3 DNA reads TGTGCCAGCAGGGAGGGACTAGCCCCCGGGGAGCTGTTTTTT. Encoded protein: CASREGLAPGELFF.